This T cell receptor beta chain comes out of a study of neurological immune-mediated disorders. Germline CDR1 and CDR2: SGHTA and FQGTGA. The CDR3 runs to 14 residues. V lost 5 bases and J 8 bases, leaving 16 bases between the germline ends. In TCRdb, the 5' RACE reads were re-called with MiXCR into one record per CDR3 protein. Found here are more than 25,000 distinct CDR3 sequences, 16% of them singletons; the top ten hold roughly 5%. This clonotype was seen only a few times. As for time point: technical triplicate 3. The study built sorted libraries from around 940,000 CD4+ or CD8+ T cells. The chain couples TRBV7-3 to TRBJ2-1, with D perhaps TRBD2 (6 bases). The receptor was isolated from a female donor with HTLV-1-associated myelopathy (HAM/TSP). Sequenced material: CD4+ T cells from blood. CDR3: CASSKTGGADEQFF. CDR3 bases: TGTGCCAGCAGCAAAACAGGAGGGGCAGATGAGCAGTTCTTC.